This T cell receptor beta chain was retrieved from a study of blood T cells in healthy people across ages (dated by TCRdb to the mid-2010s). About the full investigation: Template switching captured roughly one uniquely barcoded TCR beta cDNA molecule per two T cells in model experiments. The study analyzed two additional independent replicas of 1 million unique cDNA reads from the same blood draw for two donors, one aged 18 to 30 and one aged 80 or older. To avoid experimental bias, donors of different ages were randomly spread across the sequencing lanes. Age-related changes in TCR beta repertoire diversity were measured in the study by deep sequencing normalized with unique cDNA molecular identifiers. The donors were divided into four age groups: young (average approximately 17 years), middle-aged (about 41), aged (approximately 64) and long-lived (nearly 85).

Library preparation was by 5' RACE. Sequencing was performed on an Illumina HiSeq 2500. A second roughly 7 to 11 cycle PCR used a sample-barcoded 5' primer and a J-beta primer mix. A template-switch 5' adaptor carrying 12 random nucleotides introduced a unique molecular identifier onto each TCR beta cDNA molecule. Each sample yielded at least 2.5 million CDR3-containing paired-end reads. First-strand cDNA was synthesized from all RNA with the Mint cDNA synthesis kit, primed by a TRBC-specific oligonucleotide. All cDNA was treated with uracil-DNA glycosylase and then went through a first 18-cycle PCR with the universal primers M1SS and BC2_uni_R. Concerning the study's data processing: Normalization of each sample was performed by random selection of 1 million high-quality reads, each carrying a distinct molecular identifier. Instead of being binned into consensus sequences, reads with shared molecular identifiers were discarded. MiTCR, with a Q25 quality threshold and the strictest error-elimination algorithm, was used for CDR3 identification, clonotype clustering and error correction. A nonparametric unseen species model with Euler transformation was used to estimate lower-bound total TCR beta diversity. Starting from the raw public reads, TCRdb applied fastp trimming at Q25, assembled clones with MiXCR and retained in-frame beta chains. CDR3 protein duplicates are merged, each entry listing the most common genes and DNA. The V and J calls come from TCRdb's annotation, not from the publication. This sample lists 1.5 million to 2 million distinct CDR3 sequences; less than 50% were detected once. 2.1% of the sample rests with the top ten.

As concerns this clonotype: Its antigen is still unknown. Base qualities are missing; no much larger clone stands one base away.

Overall results and qualifications from the work: A strong correlation was found between observed TCR beta diversity and the percentage of naive T cells measured by flow cytometry. Compared with the aged group, more naive CD4+ T cells, fewer expanded clones and increased TCR diversity were shown by the long-lived group, suggesting age selection. Observed TCR beta diversity per million T cells fell roughly linearly with age, and a significant reduction was already apparent by age roughly 40. Since profiling was done on bulk unsorted PBMCs, naive and antigen-experienced compartments could not be conclusively compared. The CMV infection status of donors was not known, potentially confounding age-related changes in expanded clonotypes. Estimates of total diversity from one million sequenced T cells were regarded as lower bounds and underestimates.

The donors were roughly 40 Caucasian individuals from Russia, aged roughly 6 to 100 years, who were systemically healthy. Around 10 milliliters of peripheral blood were collected from each donor into EDTA-treated Vacutainer tubes. Ficoll-Paque density-gradient centrifugation was used to isolate PBMCs, with at least 6 million per sample. Total RNA, at least 6 micrograms per sample, was extracted from PBMCs with Trizol reagent. For every donor, flow cytometry on a PBMC aliquot measured the percentage of naive CD45RAhigh/CD27high T cells. Sequences DFQATT (CDR1) and SNEGSKA (CDR2) are obtained from the germline V gene (reference sequence). Trimming removed 0 bases from V and 7 bases from J; the gene matches leave 8 bases unexplained. The CDR3 starts with the cysteine, ends with the phenylalanine, and has 14 residues. The only DNA kept is the CDR3, 42 bases in frame from the first base.

This chain joins TRBV20-1 to TRBJ2-7, with 8 middle bases fitting TRBD2. The sample was blood. This receptor was obtained from a woman aged 40 to 55 in good health. The CDR3 corresponds to CSARERSGGNEQYF. The base sequence is TGCAGTGCTAGAGAAAGGAGCGGGGGAAATGAGCAGTACTTC.